This T cell receptor (beta chain) was identified in a study of technical replicates of blood from four donors. The repertoire was sequenced with immunoSEQ multiplex PCR; TCRdb's copy has only in-frame clones and lacks some. The sample consists of roughly 12,000 clones, 94% of them appearing once. The CDR3 is 14 residues long. The junction had 6 bases not matched to a gene; V was cut back by 5 bases and J by 8 bases. Looked up from germline, CDR1 is SGHAT and CDR2 is FQDESV (reference sequence). The chain combines TRBV11-1 with TRBJ1-4; TRBD1 matches at 9 bases. The sequence came from a human donor in good health. Sample: PBMCs. CDR3 region: CASSKQGASEKLFF. DNA for the CDR3: TGTGCCAGCAGCAAACAGGGGGCTAGCGAAAAACTGTTTTTT. The full variable domain, its missing parts supplied by reference TRBV11-1 and TRBJ1-4, is EAEVAQSPRYKITEKSQAVAFWCDPISGHATLYWYRQILGQGPELLVQFQDESVVDDSQLPKDRFSAERLKGVDSTLKIQPAELGDSAMYLCASSKQGASEKLFFGSGTQLSVL.